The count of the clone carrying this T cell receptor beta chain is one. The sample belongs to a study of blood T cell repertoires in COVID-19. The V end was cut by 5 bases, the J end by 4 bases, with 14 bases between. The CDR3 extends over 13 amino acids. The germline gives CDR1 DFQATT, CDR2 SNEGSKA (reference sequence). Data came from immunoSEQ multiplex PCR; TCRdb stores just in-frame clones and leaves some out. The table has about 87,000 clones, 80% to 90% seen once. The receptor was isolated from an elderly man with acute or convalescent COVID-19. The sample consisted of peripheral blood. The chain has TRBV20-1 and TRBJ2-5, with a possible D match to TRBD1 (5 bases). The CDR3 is CSAGGPRGETQYF. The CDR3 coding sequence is TGCAGTGCTGGTGGCCCAAGGGGAGAGACCCAGTACTTC.